This TCR beta chain emerged from a study of spatial heterogeneity in lung cancer. The CDR3 sequence is 16 residues long. V lost 5 bases and J 2 bases, leaving 16 bases between the germline ends. TCRdb recomputed calls from the 5' RACE reads with MiXCR, one row per CDR3 protein. Of about 100,000 distinct CDR3 sequences in the sample, about 4.4% are singletons; the top ten hold around 20%. Time point here: sample taken at primary tumor resection. Unsorted whole RNA samples from tumor, nontumor lung or frozen PBMC were sequenced. Findings of the study overall: It was found that expanded intratumoral alpha and beta TCR counts tracked tumor mutation counts. When ubiquitous and regional expanded TCRs were counted, their numbers tracked ubiquitous and regional nonsynonymous mutations, respectively.

This clonotype was found many times. What it binds is unknown. The input for sequencing was lung tumor tissue, taken at surgery. The receptor comes from a male donor with early-stage non-small cell lung cancer. The gene calls are TRBV12-3 or TRBV12-4 and TRBJ2-1, with D possibly called TRBD1 or TRBD2 (5 bases each). The CDR3 nucleotides read TGTGCCAGCAGTCAGTTTCCCAGGGAGCCCTACAATGAGCAGTTCTTC. Translation gives CASSQFPREPYNEQFF.